The 18 T cell receptor beta chains listed next were all sequenced from one sample in a study of blood T cell dynamics during melanoma immunotherapy. Sample time point: week 3, after first cycle of checkpoint inhibitor. Only in-frame clones appear in the TCRdb table, and some are missing; sequencing was by immunoSEQ multiplex PCR. Counted here are some 11,000 clones, over 70% occurring once; the ten biggest clones make up 20% to 25%. Sequenced material: blood, taken from a patient treated with checkpoint blockade. These receptors originate from a human donor with melanoma.

The gene calls are TRBV28 and TRBJ2-7; TRBD1 is a possible D gene (6 bases). This CDR3 is 14 amino acids long. The germline CDR1 and CDR2 sequences are MDHEN and SYDVKM. Trimming left V 3 bases short and J 6 bases short, with 15 bases between. As DNA, the CDR3 is TGTGCCAGCAGTTTGGGACAAAATCTCGCCGAGCAGTACGTC. Its protein product is CASSLGQNLAEQYV.

This chain links TRBV7-2 with TRBJ1-6; D uncertain. There are 15 residues in the CDR3. Per germline, CDR1 SGHTA and CDR2 FQGNSA. Trimming pared 1 base from V and 6 bases from J, leaving 10 bases between. In DNA, the CDR3 is TGTGCCAGCAGCTTAGTAGGGTCGGTTAATTCACCCCTCCACTTT. This sequence encodes CASSLVGSVNSPLHF. The whole variable domain, remainder taken from reference TRBV7-2 and TRBJ1-6, is GAGVSQSPSNKVTEKGKDVELRCDPISGHTALYWYRQSLGQGLEFLIYFQGNSAPDKSGLPSDRFSAERTGGSVSTLTIQRTQQEDSAVYLCASSLVGSVNSPLHFGNGTRLTVT.

The chain has TRBV6-1 and TRBJ2-3, with 7 bases fitting TRBD2. The CDR3 contains 13 residues. Germline V lookup: CDR1 MNHNS, CDR2 SASEGT. With 7 bases clipped from V and 5 bases from J, the junction kept 6 bases outside the gene matches. CDR3 sequence (DNA): TGTGCCAGCAAGGCGGGGAGGGGAGATACGCAGTATTTT. It is translated as CASKAGRGDTQYF.

The CDR3 loop reads CASSLPPTGTYGYTF. DNA for the CDR3: TGTGCCAGCAGCTTGCCTCCTACAGGGACCTATGGCTACACCTTC. The J gene is TRBJ1-2, the V gene TRBV11-2; D may be TRBD1 (6 bases). With 3 bases removed from V and 4 bases from J, the gap between germline ends came to 15 bases. The CDR3 loop spans 15 amino acids. Germline CDR1 reads SGHAT; CDR2 reads FQNNGV.

This chain joins TRBV28 and TRBJ1-4; D perhaps matches TRBD1 (5 bases). Germline V gene lookup returns CDR1 MDHEN and CDR2 SYDVKM. The CDR3 is 18 residues long. V was clipped by 3 bases and J by 0 bases, with 17 bases between them. DNA for the CDR3: TGTGCCAGCAGTTTTCTCCGACCCCCGGGGGCAACTAATGAAAAACTGTTTTTT. Translating gives CASSFLRPPGATNEKLFF.

The J gene is TRBJ2-2, the V gene TRBV4-2; 16 positions match TRBD2. CDR1 LGHNA and CDR2 YNFKEQ come from the germline V gene. CDR3 length: 17 amino acids. After removal of 8 bases from V and 4 bases from J, the junction contained 7 bases not matched to a gene. The CDR3, as DNA: TGTGCCAGCGGACCGGGACTAGCGGGGGGGGGCACCGGGGAGCTGTTTTTT. The encoded protein is CASGPGLAGGGTGELFF.

The rearrangement uses TRBV18 and TRBJ1-1; D is possibly TRBD1 (5 bases). In germline, CDR1 is KGHSH, CDR2 LQKENI. V was clipped by 5 bases and J by 4 bases, with 14 bases between them. The CDR3 consists of 14 residues. The CDR3 reads CASSGGTGVTEAFF. The CDR3 nucleotides are TGTGCCAGCTCAGGAGGGACGGGGGTCACTGAAGCTTTCTTT.

The chain has TRBV28 and TRBJ2-2, with unresolved D. The CDR3 spans 15 residues. Looked up from germline, CDR1 is MDHEN and CDR2 is SYDVKM. Trimming left V 2 bases short and J 2 bases short, with 9 bases between. Here the CDR3 DNA reads TGTGCCAGCAGTTTAACTTCCGGAAACACCGGGGAGCTGTTTTTT. This encodes CASSLTSGNTGELFF.

The chain links TRBV11-2 to TRBJ1-5; D not certain. Trimming took 4 bases from V and 5 from J, leaving 6 bases between them. The CDR3 extends over 12 amino acids. In germline, CDR1 is SGHAT, CDR2 FQNNGV. CDR3 DNA: TGTGCCAGCAGCTGGCACCATCAGCCCCAGCATTTT. The encoded protein is CASSWHHQPQHF.

This chain links TRBV2 with TRBJ1-5; D might be TRBD1 (5 bases). The CDR3 is 13 amino acids. V lost 7 bases and J 5 bases, leaving 12 bases between the germline ends. The germline gives CDR1 SNHLY, CDR2 FYNNEI. The CDR3 spells CASTETVYQPQHF. CDR3 sequence (DNA): TGTGCCAGCACTGAGACAGTCTATCAGCCCCAGCATTTT.

Comment on this clone: One junction end does not reproduce the germline sequence, and a read error may be involved. The chain links TRBV7-7 to TRBJ2-7, with no clear D. CDR1 is SSHAT and CDR2 is FNYEAQ in the germline V gene (reference sequence). The CDR3 consists of 13 residues. CDR3 sequence reads: CASSRGISYEQYF. In DNA form, the CDR3 reads TGTGCTAGCAGCCGCGGAATCTCCTACGAGCAGTACTTC.

V usage is TRBV7-9 and J usage is TRBJ1-5; weak D call: TRBD1 (5 bases). The germline CDR1 and CDR2 sequences are SEHNR and FQNEAQ (reference sequence). V lost 2 bases and J 0 bases, leaving 11 bases between the germline ends. This CDR3 is 16 amino acids long. This CDR3 is CASSLSGTSSNQPQHF. The CDR3, as DNA: TGTGCCAGCAGCTTAAGTGGGACTTCTAGCAATCAGCCCCAGCATTTT.

V and J are TRBV28 and TRBJ1-1; 8 bases are a match to TRBD1. Germline V gives CDR1 MDHEN, CDR2 SYDVKM. V lost 5 bases and J lost 9; bases outside the gene matches: 17. There are 16 residues in the CDR3. The CDR3 DNA reads TGTGCCAGCAGTGAATCCCAGGGGGCAGAACACTGGAAAGCTTTCTTT. This gives the protein CASSESQGAEHWKAFF.

The V call is TRBV5-1, the J call TRBJ1-4; TRBD1 might be the D (6 bases). Trimming took 0 bases from V and 7 from J, leaving 13 bases between them. The CDR3 length is 15 residues. The germline CDR1 and CDR2 sequences are SGHRS and YFSETQ. This CDR3 reads CASSLVRGGGEKLFF. The DNA of the CDR3 is TGCGCCAGCAGCTTGGTTCGGGGGGGCGGTGAAAAACTGTTTTTT.

The gene calls are TRBV11-3 and TRBJ2-2; D is unresolved. This CDR3 has 12 amino acids. Per the germline V gene, CDR1 is SGHNT and CDR2 is YENEEA. The V end was cut by 2 bases, the J end by 6 bases, with 4 bases between. Here the CDR3 DNA reads TGTGCCAGCAGCTTATTCTCCGGGGAGCTGTTTTTT. Protein sequence: CASSLFSGELFF.

The rearrangement links TRBV5-5 to TRBJ1-2, with no clear D. Trimming took 0 bases from V and 1 from J, leaving 10 bases between them. The CDR3 spans 15 residues. CDR1 SGHKS and CDR2 YYEKEE come from the germline V gene (reference sequence). The CDR3 DNA follows: TGTGCCAGCAGCTTGGAAGCAGGCGATAACTATGGCTACACCTTC. The encoded protein is CASSLEAGDNYGYTF.

This clone was detected only a few times. The V and J genes are TRBV30 and TRBJ2-2; 8 nucleotides align to TRBD2. The CDR3 is 15 residues long. Per germline, CDR1 GTSNPN and CDR2 SVGIG (reference sequence). V lost 4 bases to trimming and J lost 4 bases; unmatched junction nucleotides: 8. CDR3 sequence: CAWKVSGRGTGELFF. CDR3 bases: TGTGCCTGGAAAGTGAGCGGGAGAGGCACCGGGGAGCTGTTTTTT.

This chain joins TRBV30 and TRBJ1-3; D might be TRBD1 (5 bases). Germline V lookup: CDR1 GTSNPN, CDR2 SVGIG (reference sequence). V dropped 4 bases and J dropped 2 bases, with 15 bases sitting between them. This CDR3 comprises 15 residues. The CDR3 DNA reads as TGTGCCTGGACCTTTAACGTCAGGGCTGGAAACACCATATATTTT. Its translation is CAWTFNVRAGNTIYF.